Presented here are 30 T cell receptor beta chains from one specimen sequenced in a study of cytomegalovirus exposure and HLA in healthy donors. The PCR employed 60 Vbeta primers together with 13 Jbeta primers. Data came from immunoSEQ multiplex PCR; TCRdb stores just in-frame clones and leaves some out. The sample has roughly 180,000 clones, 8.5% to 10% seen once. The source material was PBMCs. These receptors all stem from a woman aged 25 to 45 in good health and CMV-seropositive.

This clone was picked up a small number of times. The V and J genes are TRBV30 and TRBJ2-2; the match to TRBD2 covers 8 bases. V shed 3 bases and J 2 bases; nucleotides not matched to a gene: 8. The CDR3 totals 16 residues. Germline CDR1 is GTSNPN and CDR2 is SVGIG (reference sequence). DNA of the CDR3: TGTGCCTGGAGGGGAGGACTAGCCGTAAACACCGGGGAGCTGTTTTTT. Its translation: CAWRGGLAVNTGELFF.

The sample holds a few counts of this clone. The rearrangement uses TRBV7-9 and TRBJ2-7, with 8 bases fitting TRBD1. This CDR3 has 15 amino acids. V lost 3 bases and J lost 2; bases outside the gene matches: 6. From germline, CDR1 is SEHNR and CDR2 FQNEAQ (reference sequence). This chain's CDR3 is CASSFGDRFPYEQYF. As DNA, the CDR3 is TGTGCCAGCAGCTTCGGGGACAGGTTCCCCTACGAGCAGTACTTC.

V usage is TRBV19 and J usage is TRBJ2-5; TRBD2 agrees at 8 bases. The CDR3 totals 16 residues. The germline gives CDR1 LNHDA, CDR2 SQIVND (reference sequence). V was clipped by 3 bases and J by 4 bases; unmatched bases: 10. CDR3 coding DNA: TGTGCCAGTAGTATCTATACGGCGGCGGGGGGAGAGACCCAGTACTTC. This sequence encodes CASSIYTAAGGETQYF.

The DNA for the CDR3 is TGTGCCTCCCTTCGGACTAGCGGGGCCTTTATGGAGACCCAGTACTTC. Translated: CASLRTSGAFMETQYF. This chain links TRBV30 with TRBJ2-5; 12 nucleotides match TRBD2. CDR3 length: 16 amino acids. The J segment lost 5 bases and the V segment lost 7 bases, leaving 14 bases of the junction unmatched. The germline gives CDR1 GTSNPN, CDR2 SVGIG (reference sequence).

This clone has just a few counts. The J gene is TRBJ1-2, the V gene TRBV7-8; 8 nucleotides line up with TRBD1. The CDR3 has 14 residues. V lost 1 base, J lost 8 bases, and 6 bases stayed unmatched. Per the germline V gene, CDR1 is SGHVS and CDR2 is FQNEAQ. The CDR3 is CASSLVQGARGYTF. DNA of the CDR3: TGTGCCAGCAGCTTAGTTCAGGGGGCGAGAGGCTACACCTTC.

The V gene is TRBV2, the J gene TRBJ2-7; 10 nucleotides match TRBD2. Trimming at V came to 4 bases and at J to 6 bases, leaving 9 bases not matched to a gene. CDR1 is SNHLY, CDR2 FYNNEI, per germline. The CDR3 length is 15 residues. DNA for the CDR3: TGTGCCAGCAGTGCCATAACTAGCGGGACGGCCGAGCAGTACTTC. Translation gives CASSAITSGTAEQYF.

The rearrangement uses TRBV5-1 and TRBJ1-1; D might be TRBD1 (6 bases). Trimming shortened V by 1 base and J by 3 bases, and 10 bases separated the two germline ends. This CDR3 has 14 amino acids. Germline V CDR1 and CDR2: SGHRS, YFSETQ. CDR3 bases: TGCGCCAGCAGCTTGTCGGGGGGCGACACTGAAGCTTTCTTT. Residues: CASSLSGGDTEAFF.

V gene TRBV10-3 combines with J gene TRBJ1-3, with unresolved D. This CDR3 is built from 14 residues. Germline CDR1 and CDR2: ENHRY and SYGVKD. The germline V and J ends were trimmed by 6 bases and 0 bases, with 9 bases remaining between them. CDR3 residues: CAIRDGSSGNTIYF. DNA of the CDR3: TGTGCCATCAGGGACGGGAGCTCTGGAAACACCATATATTTT.

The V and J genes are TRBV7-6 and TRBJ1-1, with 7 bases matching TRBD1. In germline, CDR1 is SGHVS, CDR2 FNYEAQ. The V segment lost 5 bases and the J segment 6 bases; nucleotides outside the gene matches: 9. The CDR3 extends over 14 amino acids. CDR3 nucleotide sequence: TGTGCCAGCAGCCCAGGGACAGCGGACGCTGAAGCTTTCTTT. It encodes CASSPGTADAEAFF.

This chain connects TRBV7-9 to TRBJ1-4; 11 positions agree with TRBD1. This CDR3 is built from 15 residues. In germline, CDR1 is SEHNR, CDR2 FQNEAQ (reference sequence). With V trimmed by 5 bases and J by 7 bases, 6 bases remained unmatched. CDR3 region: CASSAPGQGGEKLFF. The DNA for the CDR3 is TGTGCCAGCAGCGCTCCGGGACAGGGGGGTGAAAAACTGTTTTTT. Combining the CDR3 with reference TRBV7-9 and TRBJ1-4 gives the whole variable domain DTGVSQNPRHKITKRGQNVTFRCDPISEHNRLYWYRQTLGQGPEFLTYFQNEAQLEKSRLLSDRFSAERPKGSFSTLEIQRTEQGDSAMYLCASSAPGQGGEKLFFGSGTQLSVL.

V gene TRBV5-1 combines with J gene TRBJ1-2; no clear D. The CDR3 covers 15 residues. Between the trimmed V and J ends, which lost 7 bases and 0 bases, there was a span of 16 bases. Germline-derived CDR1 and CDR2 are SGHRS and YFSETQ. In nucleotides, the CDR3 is TGCGCCAGCCGGGCGGGCCCCTCACCTAACTATGGCTACACCTTC. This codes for CASRAGPSPNYGYTF.

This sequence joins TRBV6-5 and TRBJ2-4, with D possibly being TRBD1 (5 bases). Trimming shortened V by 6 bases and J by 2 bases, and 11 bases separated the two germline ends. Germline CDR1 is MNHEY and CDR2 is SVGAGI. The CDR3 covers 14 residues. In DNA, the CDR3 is TGTGCCAGCAGCGGCGGACATACCAAAAACATTCAGTACTTC. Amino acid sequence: CASSGGHTKNIQYF.

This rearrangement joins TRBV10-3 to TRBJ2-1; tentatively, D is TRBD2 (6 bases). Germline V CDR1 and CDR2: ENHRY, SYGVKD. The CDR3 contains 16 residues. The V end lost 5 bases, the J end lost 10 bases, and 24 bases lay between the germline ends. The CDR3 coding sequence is TGTGCCATCAGTAAGAAGAGGGTGGGAGGATTTTGGGAGCAGTTCTTC. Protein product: CAISKKRVGGFWEQFF.

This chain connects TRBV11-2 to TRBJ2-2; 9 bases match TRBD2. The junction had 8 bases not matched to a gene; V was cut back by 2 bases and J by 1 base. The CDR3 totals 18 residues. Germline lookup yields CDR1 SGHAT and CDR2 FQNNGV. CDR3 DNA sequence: TGTGCCAGCAGCTTAAGGTTGGCGGGAGGGGAGAACACCGGGGAGCTGTTTTTT. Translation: CASSLRLAGGENTGELFF.

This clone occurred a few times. CDR3: CASRSSASAYEQYF. CDR3 nucleotides: TGCGCCAGCAGATCCAGTGCTAGCGCCTACGAGCAGTACTTC. This rearrangement joins TRBV5-1 to TRBJ2-7; D is perhaps TRBD2 (6 bases). V was shortened by 5 bases and J by 2 bases, with 14 bases between the two germline ends. Germline values: CDR1 SGHRS, CDR2 YFSETQ. This CDR3 region has 14 residues.

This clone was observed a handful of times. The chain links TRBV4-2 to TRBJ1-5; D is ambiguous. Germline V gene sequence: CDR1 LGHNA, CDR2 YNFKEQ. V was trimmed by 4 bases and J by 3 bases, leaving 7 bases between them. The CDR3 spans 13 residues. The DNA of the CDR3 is TGTGCCAGCAGCCTATCCTACAATCAGCCCCAGCATTTT. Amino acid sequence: CASSLSYNQPQHF.

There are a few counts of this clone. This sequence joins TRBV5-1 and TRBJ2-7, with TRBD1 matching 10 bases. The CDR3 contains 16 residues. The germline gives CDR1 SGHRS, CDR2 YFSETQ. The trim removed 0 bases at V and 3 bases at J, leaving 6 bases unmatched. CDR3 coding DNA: TGCGCCAGCAGCTTGGGCCTAAGGACAGGGGGCTACGAGCAGTACTTC. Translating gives CASSLGLRTGGYEQYF.

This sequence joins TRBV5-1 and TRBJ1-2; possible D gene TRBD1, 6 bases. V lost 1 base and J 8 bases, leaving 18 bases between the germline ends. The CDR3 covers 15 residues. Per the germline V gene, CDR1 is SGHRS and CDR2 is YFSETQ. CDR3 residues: CASSLSGPRGQGYTF. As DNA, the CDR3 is TGCGCCAGCAGCTTGTCGGGGCCCAGGGGTCAAGGCTACACCTTC.

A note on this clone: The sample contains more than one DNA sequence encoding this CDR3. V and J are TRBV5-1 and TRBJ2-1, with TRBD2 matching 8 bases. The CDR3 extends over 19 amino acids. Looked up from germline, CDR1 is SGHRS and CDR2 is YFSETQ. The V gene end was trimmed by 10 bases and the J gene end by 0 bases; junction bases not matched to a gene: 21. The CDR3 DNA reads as TGCGCCGCTATCGGAGGGGGAGTAGCGGGGCAAAGCTCCTACAATGAGCAGTTCTTC. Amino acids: CAAIGGGVAGQSSYNEQFF.

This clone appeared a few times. The CDR3 coding sequence is TGCGCCAGCAGTTCTACAGGGTACCAAGAGACCCAGTACTTC. It codes for CASSSTGYQETQYF. This chain connects TRBV5-1 to TRBJ2-5, with D possibly matching TRBD1 (6 bases). CDR1 and CDR2 (germline): SGHRS, YFSETQ. The CDR3 extends over 14 amino acids. V was shortened by 5 bases and J by 0 bases, with 11 bases between the two germline ends.

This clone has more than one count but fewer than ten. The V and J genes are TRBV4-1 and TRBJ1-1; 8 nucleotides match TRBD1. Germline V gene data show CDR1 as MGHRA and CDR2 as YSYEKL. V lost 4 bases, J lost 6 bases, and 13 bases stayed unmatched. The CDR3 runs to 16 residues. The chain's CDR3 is CASSLHYLGQGAEAFF. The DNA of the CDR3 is TGCGCCAGCAGCCTTCATTACCTCGGACAGGGTGCTGAAGCTTTCTTT.

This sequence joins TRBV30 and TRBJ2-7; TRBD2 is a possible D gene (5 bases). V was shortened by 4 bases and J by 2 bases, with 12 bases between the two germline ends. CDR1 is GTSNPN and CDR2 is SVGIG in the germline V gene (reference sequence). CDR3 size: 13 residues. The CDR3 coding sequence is TGTGCCTGGAAGGAGAGGGCTACCTACGAGCAGTACTTC. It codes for CAWKERATYEQYF. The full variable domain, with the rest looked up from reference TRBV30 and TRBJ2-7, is SQTIHQWPATLVQPVGSPLSLECTVEGTSNPNLYWYRQAAGRGLQLLFYSVGIGQISSEVPQNLSASRPQDRQFILSSKKLLLSDSGFYLCAWKERATYEQYFGPGTRLTVT.

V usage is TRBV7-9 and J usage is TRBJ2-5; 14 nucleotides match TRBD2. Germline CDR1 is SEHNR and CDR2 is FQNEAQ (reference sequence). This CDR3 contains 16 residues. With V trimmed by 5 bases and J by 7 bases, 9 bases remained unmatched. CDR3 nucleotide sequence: TGTGCCAGCAGCGTGGGGACTAGCGGGAGCGCGGTGACCCAGTACTTC. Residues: CASSVGTSGSAVTQYF.

The CDR3 DNA follows: TGTGCCAGCAGCTTAGTGGGGGGGACTAGCAGGAATGAGCAGTTCTTC. It encodes CASSLVGGTSRNEQFF. The chain joins TRBV7-2 to TRBJ2-1; 9 bases fit TRBD2. Germline V lookup: CDR1 SGHTA, CDR2 FQGNSA. CDR3 length equals 16 residues. J lost 7 bases, V lost 1 base, and 8 bases had no gene match.

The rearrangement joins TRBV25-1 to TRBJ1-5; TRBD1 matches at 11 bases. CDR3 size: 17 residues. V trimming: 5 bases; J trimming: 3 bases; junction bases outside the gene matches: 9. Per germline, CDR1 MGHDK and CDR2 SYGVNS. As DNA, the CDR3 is TGTGCCAGCAGTCCCGCCGGGACAGGGGGAGCCAATCAGCCCCAGCATTTT. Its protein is CASSPAGTGGANQPQHF.

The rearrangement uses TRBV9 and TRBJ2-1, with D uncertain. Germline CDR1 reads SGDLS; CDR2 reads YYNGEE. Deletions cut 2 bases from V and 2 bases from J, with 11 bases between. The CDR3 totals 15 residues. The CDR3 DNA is TGTGCCAGCAGCGTCTCCGGAGTGACCTACAATGAGCAGTTCTTC. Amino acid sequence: CASSVSGVTYNEQFF.

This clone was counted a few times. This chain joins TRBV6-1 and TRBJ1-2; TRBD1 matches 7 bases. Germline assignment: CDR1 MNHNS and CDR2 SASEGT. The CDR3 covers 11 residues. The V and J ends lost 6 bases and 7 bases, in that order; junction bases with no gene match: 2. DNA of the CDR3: TGTGCCAGCAGGCAGGGGGGTGGCTACACCTTC. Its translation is CASRQGGGYTF.

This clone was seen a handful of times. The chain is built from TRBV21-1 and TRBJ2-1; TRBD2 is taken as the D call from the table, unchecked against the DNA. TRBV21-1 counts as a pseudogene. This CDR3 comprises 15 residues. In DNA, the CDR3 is TGTGCCAGCAGCATGGGACTAGCGGGAGACAATGAGCAGTTCTTC. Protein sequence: CASSMGLAGDNEQFF.

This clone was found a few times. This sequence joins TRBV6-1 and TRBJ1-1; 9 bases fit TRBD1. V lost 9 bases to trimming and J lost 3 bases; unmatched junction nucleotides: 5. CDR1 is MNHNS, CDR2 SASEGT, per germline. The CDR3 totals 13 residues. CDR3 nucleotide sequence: TGTGCCAGTCCCGGGACAGGGTACACTGAAGCTTTCTTT. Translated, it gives CASPGTGYTEAFF.

The CDR3 sequence: CASRLRGPSGAYTGELFF. The CDR3 DNA sequence: TGTGCCAGTAGACTCCGCGGCCCTAGCGGGGCCTACACCGGGGAGCTGTTTTTT. The V gene is TRBV19, the J gene TRBJ2-2; 9 nucleotides align to TRBD2. The trim removed 6 bases at V and 3 bases at J, leaving 14 bases unmatched. The CDR3 is 18 residues long. Germline V gives CDR1 LNHDA, CDR2 SQIVND (reference sequence).